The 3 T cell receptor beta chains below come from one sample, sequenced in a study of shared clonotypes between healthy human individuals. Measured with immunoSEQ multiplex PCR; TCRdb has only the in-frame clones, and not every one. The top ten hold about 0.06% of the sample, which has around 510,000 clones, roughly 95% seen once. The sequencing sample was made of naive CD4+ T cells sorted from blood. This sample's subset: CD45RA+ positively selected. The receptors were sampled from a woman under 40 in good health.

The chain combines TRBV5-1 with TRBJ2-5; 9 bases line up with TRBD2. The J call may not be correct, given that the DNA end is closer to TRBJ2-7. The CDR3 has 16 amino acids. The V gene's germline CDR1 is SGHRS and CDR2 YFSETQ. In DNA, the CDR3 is TGCGCCAGCAGCTTGCGGGGAGCGGGAGGAAACTACGAGCAGTACTTC. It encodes CASSLRGAGGNYEQYF.

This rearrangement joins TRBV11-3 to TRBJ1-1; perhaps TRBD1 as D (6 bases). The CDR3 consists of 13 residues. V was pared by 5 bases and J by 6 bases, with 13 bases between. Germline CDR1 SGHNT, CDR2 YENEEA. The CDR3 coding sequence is TGTGCCAGCAGCCCAGGGACAAGGGCTGAAGCTTTCTTT. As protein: CASSPGTRAEAFF. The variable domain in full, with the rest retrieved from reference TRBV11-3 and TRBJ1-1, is EAGVVQSPRYKIIEKKQPVAFWCNPISGHNTLYWYLQNLGQGPELLIRYENEEAVDDSQLPKDRFSAERLKGVDSTLKIQPAELGDSAVYLCASSPGTRAEAFFGQGTRLTVV.

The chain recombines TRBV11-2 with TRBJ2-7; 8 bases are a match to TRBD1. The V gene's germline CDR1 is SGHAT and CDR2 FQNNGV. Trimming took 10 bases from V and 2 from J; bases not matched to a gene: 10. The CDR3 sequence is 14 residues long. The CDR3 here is CATHPGTGTYEQYF. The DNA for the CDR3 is TGTGCCACTCACCCCGGGACAGGCACCTACGAGCAGTACTTC.